These 2 T cell receptor beta chains were all obtained from the same sample, sequenced in a study of T cells after yellow fever vaccination (dated by TCRdb to between 2017 and 2020). The treatment or condition label for this specimen denotes: live attenuated yellow fever vaccine strain. The library was produced with 5' RACE. Sequencing relied on an Illumina HiSeq 2500. TCRdb handled the public reads itself, with Q25 trimming in fastp and clone calling in MiXCR, and kept productive beta chains. Each record represents a unique CDR3 protein, reported with the most common genes and DNA among its rows. This sample gives about 350,000 distinct CDR3 sequences in total; roughly 8.4% of them show up just once. In total, the top ten clones hold under 20% of the sample. Sequences were derived from PBMCs, sampled more than 35 days after the first yellow fever vaccination. The source of these receptors is a man between 18 and 29 years old who received the YFV17D yellow fever vaccine.

The chain is built from TRBV20-1 and TRBJ2-7; TRBD2 agrees at 9 bases. Germline V gene sequence: CDR1 DFQATT, CDR2 SNEGSKA (reference sequence). The CDR3 is 14 residues long. V was pared by 7 bases and J by 6 bases, with 13 bases of the junction left unmatched. CDR3 residues: CSGMGLAGSGEQYF. The CDR3 DNA follows: TGCAGTGGGATGGGACTAGCCGGTTCCGGCGAGCAGTACTTC.

There are a few counts of this clonotype. This sequence joins TRBV4-1 and TRBJ2-7, with D hard to call. CDR1 and CDR2 (germline): MGHRA, YSYEKL. The V gene lost 0 bases and the J gene lost 0 bases, with 18 bases spanning the gap. The CDR3 length is 18 residues. The CDR3 nucleotides read TGCGCCAGCAGCCAAGATCGGGCCCGACACTACAGCTCCTACGAGCAGTACTTC. This sequence encodes CASSQDRARHYSSYEQYF.